This TCR beta chain was profiled in a study of blood T cell repertoires in COVID-19. Seattle patient enrollment occurred during active infection, with longitudinal follow-up thereafter. Per the authors' pipeline: For nucleated cells, counts were estimated from reference gene primer amplification. Measured with immunoSEQ multiplex PCR; TCRdb has only the in-frame clones, and not every one. V and J calls and clone size follow that table, whereas D and trimming were derived from the DNA. Of under 400,000 clones in the sample, approximately 89% were seen once. From germline, CDR1 is SGHAT and CDR2 FQNNGV. The V segment lost 3 bases and the J segment 6 bases; nucleotides outside the gene matches: 5. CDR3 length: 14 amino acids.

This rearrangement joins TRBV11-2 to TRBJ2-4; 7 bases fit TRBD2. The TCR sequence derives from a woman aged 55 to 70 with COVID-19, enrolled during active disease. The source material was peripheral blood. The CDR3 protein is CASSLGGDLNIQYF. The DNA of the CDR3 is TGTGCCAGCAGCTTGGGGGGGGATTTAAACATTCAGTACTTC.